These 8 T cell receptor beta chains were all obtained from the same sample, sequenced in a study of blood T cell repertoires in COVID-19 (dated by TCRdb to 2018 to 2020). The library was built by means of the immunoSEQ multiplex PCR assay. Not all clones reach the TCRdb copy of this immuneACCESS table, which keeps in-frame sequences only. Checked studies attribute under half of the gap to unresolved V genes and leave the rest unexplained. The sample profile shows 150,000 to 200,000 clones; about three quarters of them were found once. The top ten hold about 2.8% of the sample. Sequences were obtained from peripheral blood. All receptors come from a woman aged 80 or over with active or convalescent COVID-19.

The chain uses TRBV6-2 or TRBV6-3 and TRBJ1-2, with TRBD1 matching over 8 bases. Trimming removed 5 bases from V and 5 bases from J; junction bases left unmatched: 7. Germline V gene data show CDR1 as MNHEY and CDR2 as SVGEGT. The length of the CDR3 is 14 residues. CDR3 protein: CASSRDRLEYGYTF. The CDR3, as DNA: TGTGCCAGCAGTCGGGACAGGTTGGAATATGGCTACACCTTC.

The J gene is TRBJ1-6, the V gene TRBV28; TRBD1 agrees at 7 bases. CDR3 length equals 12 residues. J gave up 14 bases and V 6 bases, and 7 bases lay outside the gene matches. Looked up from germline, CDR1 is MDHEN and CDR2 is SYDVKM. The CDR3 here is CASSPQGDTLHF. CDR3 DNA: TGTGCCAGCAGCCCCCAGGGGGATACCCTCCACTTT.

The chain combines TRBV28 with TRBJ1-5; D unresolved. This CDR3 has 14 residues. Looked up from germline, CDR1 is MDHEN and CDR2 is SYDVKM. Between the trimmed V and J ends, which lost 7 bases and 5 bases, there was a span of 15 bases. DNA of the CDR3: TGTGCCAGCACACCATCCGGAGCGGATCAGCCCCAGCATTTT. It specifies CASTPSGADQPQHF.

The chain employs TRBV4-3 and TRBJ1-6, with TRBD1 matching 7 bases. V lost 1 base to trimming and J lost 7 bases; unmatched junction nucleotides: 1. The CDR3 is made up of 14 amino acids. Germline values: CDR1 LGHNA, CDR2 YSLEER. The CDR3 DNA reads as TGCGCCAGCAGCCAAGGGACAGGCAATTCACCCCTCCACTTT. It encodes CASSQGTGNSPLHF.

The V gene is TRBV29-1, the J gene TRBJ2-7, with TRBD1 as a possible D gene (6 bases). The germline V gene encodes CDR1 SQVTM and CDR2 ANQGSEA. There are 13 residues in the CDR3. The V end was cut by 5 bases, the J end by 3 bases, with 14 bases between. CDR3 in amino acids: CSVFSQTGYEQYF. For the CDR3, the DNA is TGCAGCGTTTTTTCCCAGACAGGCTACGAGCAGTACTTC.

This clone has just a few counts. The V call is TRBV10-3, the J call TRBJ2-2; 10 bases fit TRBD1. V shed 11 bases and J 2 bases; nucleotides not matched to a gene: 8. The CDR3 sequence is 15 residues long. Germline-derived CDR1 and CDR2 are ENHRY and SYGVKD. The DNA of the CDR3 is TGTGCCGCCTCCGGGACAGGGGCCAACACCGGGGAGCTGTTTTTT. This codes for CAASGTGANTGELFF.

This chain joins TRBV9 and TRBJ2-7; D may be TRBD1 (6 bases). CDR3 length: 14 residues. Trimming took 4 bases from V and 5 from J, leaving 16 bases between them. Germline CDR1 is SGDLS and CDR2 is YYNGEE. CDR3 loop: CASSPNYRDDEQYF. In DNA, the CDR3 is TGTGCCAGCAGCCCGAACTACAGGGACGACGAGCAGTACTTC.

The J gene is TRBJ2-7, the V gene TRBV19, with D perhaps matching TRBD1 (5 bases). The V gene's germline CDR1 is LNHDA and CDR2 SQIVND (reference sequence). V dropped 5 bases and J dropped 4 bases, with 9 bases sitting between them. This CDR3 comprises 12 residues. CDR3 sequence: CASSAQGYEQYF. The CDR3 region has the DNA TGTGCCAGTAGTGCGCAGGGATACGAGCAGTACTTC.